This TCR beta chain was identified during a study of blood T cells in healthy people across ages. Points from the study as a whole: There was no known CMV status for donors, so expanded clonotype changes were possibly confounded.

As to this clonotype: Its antigen is unknown.

This CDR3 region has 16 residues. The V and J ends lost 5 bases and 0 bases, in that order; junction bases with no gene match: 8. Germline CDR1 is MGHRA and CDR2 is YSYEKL. A sample-barcoded 5' primer and a J-beta primer mix were used in a second PCR of roughly 7 to 12 cycles. Each CDR3 protein gets one entry after TCRdb re-called the 5' RACE reads with MiXCR. Of around 690,000 distinct CDR3 sequences listed, approximately 50% are singletons. The receptor was derived from a man aged 60 to 69 in good health. The chain links TRBV4-1 to TRBJ2-3; 7 nucleotides agree with TRBD2. The sequencing sample was made of blood. CDR3 bases: TGCGCCAGCAGCGGTTCGGCTAGCGGTAGCACAGATACGCAGTATTTT. Its translation: CASSGSASGSTDTQYF.